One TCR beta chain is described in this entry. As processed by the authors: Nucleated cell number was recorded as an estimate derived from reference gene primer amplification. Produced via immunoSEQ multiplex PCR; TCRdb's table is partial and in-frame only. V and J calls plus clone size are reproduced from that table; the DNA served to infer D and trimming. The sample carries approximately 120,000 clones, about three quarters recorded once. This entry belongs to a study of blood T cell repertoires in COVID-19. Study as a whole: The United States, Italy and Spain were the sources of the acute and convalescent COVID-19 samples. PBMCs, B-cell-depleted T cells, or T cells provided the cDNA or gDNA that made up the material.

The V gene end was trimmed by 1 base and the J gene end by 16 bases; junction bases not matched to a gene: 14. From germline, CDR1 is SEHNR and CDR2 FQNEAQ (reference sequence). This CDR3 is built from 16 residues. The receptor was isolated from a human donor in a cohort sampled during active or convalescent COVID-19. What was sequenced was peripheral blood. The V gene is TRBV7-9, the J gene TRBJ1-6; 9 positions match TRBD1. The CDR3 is CASSLEATGGVIRLHF. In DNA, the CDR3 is TGTGCCAGCAGCTTAGAAGCGACAGGGGGTGTGATACGTCTCCACTTT. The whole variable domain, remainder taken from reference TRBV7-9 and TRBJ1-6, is DTGVSQNPRHKITKRGQNVTFRCDPISEHNRLYWYRQTLGQGPEFLTYFQNEAQLEKSRLLSDRFSAERPKGSFSTLEIQRTEQGDSAMYLCASSLEATGGVIRLHFGNGTRLTVT.